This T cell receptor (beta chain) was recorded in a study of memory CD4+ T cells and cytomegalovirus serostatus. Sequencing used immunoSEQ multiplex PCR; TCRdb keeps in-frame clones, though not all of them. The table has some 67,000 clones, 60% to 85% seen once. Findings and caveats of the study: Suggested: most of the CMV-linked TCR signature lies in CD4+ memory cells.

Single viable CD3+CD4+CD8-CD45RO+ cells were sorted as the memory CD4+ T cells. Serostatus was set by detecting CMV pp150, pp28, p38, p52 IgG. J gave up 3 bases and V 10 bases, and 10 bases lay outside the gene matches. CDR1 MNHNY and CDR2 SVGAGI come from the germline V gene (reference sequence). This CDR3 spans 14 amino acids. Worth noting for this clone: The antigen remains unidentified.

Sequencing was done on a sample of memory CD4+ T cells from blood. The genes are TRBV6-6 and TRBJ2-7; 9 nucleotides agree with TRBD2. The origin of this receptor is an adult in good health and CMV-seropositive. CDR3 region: CATTYSGRGYEQYF. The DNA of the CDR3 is TGTGCCACCACCTATAGCGGGAGAGGCTACGAGCAGTACTTC.